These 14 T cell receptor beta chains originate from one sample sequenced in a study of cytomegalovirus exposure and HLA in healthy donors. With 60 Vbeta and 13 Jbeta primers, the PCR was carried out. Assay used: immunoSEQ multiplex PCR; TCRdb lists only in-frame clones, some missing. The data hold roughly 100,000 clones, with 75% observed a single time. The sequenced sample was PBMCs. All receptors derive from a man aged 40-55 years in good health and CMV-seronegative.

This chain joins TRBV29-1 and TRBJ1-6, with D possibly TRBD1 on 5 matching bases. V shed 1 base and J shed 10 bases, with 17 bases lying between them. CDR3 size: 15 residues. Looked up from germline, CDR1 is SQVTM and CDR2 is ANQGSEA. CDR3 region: CSVEVRSQGASPLHF. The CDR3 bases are TGCAGCGTTGAAGTAAGGTCGCAGGGCGCCTCACCCCTCCACTTT.

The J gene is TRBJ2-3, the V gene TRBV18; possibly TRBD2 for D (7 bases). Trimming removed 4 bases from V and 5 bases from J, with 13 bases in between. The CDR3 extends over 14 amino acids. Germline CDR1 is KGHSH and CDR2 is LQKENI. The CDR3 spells CASSLRRGGDTQYF. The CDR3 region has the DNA TGTGCCAGCTCACTTCGAAGGGGGGGAGATACGCAGTATTTT.

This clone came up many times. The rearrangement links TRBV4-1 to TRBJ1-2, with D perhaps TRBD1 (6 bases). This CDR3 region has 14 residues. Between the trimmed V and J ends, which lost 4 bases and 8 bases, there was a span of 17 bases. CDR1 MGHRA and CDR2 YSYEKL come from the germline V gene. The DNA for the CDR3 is TGCGCCAGCAGCCGGGCAGGGGCTGGGGAAGGCTACACCTTC. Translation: CASSRAGAGEGYTF.

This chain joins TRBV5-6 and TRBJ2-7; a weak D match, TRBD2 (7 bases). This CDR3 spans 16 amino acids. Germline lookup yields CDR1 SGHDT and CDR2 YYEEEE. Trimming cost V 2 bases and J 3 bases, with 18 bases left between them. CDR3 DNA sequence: TGTGCCAGCAGCTTACAGGGAGGGAGGATTGGCTACGAGCAGTACTTC. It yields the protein CASSLQGGRIGYEQYF.

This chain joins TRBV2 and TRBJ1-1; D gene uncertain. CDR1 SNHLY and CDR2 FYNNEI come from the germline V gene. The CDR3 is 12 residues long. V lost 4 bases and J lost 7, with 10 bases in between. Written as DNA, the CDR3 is TGTGCCAGCAGTGCTAGTTGGCTTGAAGCTTTCTTT. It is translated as CASSASWLEAFF.

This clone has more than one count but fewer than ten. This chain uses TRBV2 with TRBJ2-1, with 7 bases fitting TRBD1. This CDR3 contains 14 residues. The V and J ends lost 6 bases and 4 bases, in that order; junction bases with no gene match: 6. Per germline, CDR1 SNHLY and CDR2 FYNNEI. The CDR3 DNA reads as TGTGCCAGCAGCGCAGGACAGGAGTACAATGAGCAGTTCTTC. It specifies CASSAGQEYNEQFF.

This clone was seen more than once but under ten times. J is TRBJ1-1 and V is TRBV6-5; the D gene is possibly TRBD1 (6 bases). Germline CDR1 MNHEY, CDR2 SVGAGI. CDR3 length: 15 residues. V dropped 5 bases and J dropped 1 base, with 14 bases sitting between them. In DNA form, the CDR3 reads TGTGCCAGCAGTCCCCCGACAGGACAGAACACTGAAGCTTTCTTT. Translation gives CASSPPTGQNTEAFF.

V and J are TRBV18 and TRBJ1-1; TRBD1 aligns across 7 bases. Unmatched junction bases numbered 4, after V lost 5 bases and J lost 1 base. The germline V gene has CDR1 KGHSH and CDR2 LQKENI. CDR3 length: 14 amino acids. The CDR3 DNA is TGTGCCAGCTCAGACAGGGTAGGGAACACTGAAGCTTTCTTT. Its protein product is CASSDRVGNTEAFF. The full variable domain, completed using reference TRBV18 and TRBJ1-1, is NAGVMQNPRHLVRRRGQEARLRCSPMKGHSHVYWYRQLPEEGLKFMVYLQKENIIDESGMPKERFSAEFPKEGPSILRIQQVVRGDSAAYFCASSDRVGNTEAFFGQGTRLTVV.

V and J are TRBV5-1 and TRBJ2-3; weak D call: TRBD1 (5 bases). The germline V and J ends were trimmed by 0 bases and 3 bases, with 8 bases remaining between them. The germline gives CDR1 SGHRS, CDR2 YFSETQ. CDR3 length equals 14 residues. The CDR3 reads CASSLDAGTDTQYF. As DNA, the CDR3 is TGCGCCAGCAGCTTGGATGCAGGGACAGATACGCAGTATTTT.

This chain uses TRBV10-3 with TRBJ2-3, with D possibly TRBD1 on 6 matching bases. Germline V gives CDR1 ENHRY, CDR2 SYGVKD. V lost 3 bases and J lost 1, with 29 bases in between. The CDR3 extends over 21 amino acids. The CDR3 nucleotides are TGTGCCATCAGTGATCGGGGACAAGCAGTCAGGGGCCGGTTGGGCACAGATACGCAGTATTTT. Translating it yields CAISDRGQAVRGRLGTDTQYF.

CDR3 sequence: CASKGDLNSPLHF. The CDR3 DNA reads TGTGCCAGTAAGGGGGACCTAAATTCACCCCTCCACTTT. The chain joins TRBV19 to TRBJ1-6; perhaps TRBD1 as D (6 bases). The V gene lost 7 bases and the J gene lost 7 bases, with 11 bases spanning the gap. This CDR3 region has 13 residues. In germline, CDR1 is LNHDA, CDR2 SQIVND (reference sequence).

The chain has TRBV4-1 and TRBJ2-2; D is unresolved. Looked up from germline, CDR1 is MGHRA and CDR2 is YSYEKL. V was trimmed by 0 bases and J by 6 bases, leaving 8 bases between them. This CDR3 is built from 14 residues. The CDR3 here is CASSQERTPGELFF. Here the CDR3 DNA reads TGCGCCAGCAGCCAAGAACGAACACCCGGGGAGCTGTTTTTT.

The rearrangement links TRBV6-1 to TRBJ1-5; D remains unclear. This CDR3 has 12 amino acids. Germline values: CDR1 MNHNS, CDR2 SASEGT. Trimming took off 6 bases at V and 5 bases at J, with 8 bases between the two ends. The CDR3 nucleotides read TGTGCCAGCAGCCCGTCCCATCAGCCCCAGCATTTT. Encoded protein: CASSPSHQPQHF.

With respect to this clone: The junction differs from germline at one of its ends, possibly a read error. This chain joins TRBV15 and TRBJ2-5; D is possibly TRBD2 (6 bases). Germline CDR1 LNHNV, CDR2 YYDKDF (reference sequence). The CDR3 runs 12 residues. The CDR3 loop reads CASAGIQQTQYF. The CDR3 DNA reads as TGTGCCTCCGCGGGGATCCAACAGACCCAGTACTTC.